This TCR beta chain was recovered during a study of cytomegalovirus exposure and HLA in healthy donors. General observations from the study: The study put 150 or so TCR beta chains on its list as cytomegalovirus-associated. Per published reports, the classifier diagnosed cytomegalovirus status with high specificity and sensitivity. Most TCR sequences were rare, but some public TCRs occurred in many donors.

The germline gives CDR1 SGDLS, CDR2 YYNGEE. The V segment lost 3 bases and the J segment 7 bases; nucleotides outside the gene matches: 4. The length of the CDR3 is 15 residues. Concerning this clone: Its specificity is not known.

Among the 120 subjects of the validation cohort, separate from the roughly 670-subject first cohort, were the donors. TCRdb keeps only in-frame clones here, not all; method: immunoSEQ multiplex PCR. The repertoire holds about 110,000 clones, with over 75% as singletons. Material for sequencing was PBMCs. The clonotype comes from a woman under 30 in good health and CMV-seronegative. The V gene is TRBV9, the J gene TRBJ2-1, with 13 positions matching TRBD2. The CDR3 DNA reads as TGTGCCAGCAGCGGGACTAGCGGGGGCCTTAATGAGCAGTTCTTC. It codes for CASSGTSGGLNEQFF.